This T cell receptor beta chain was recovered during a study of T cells in Graves' hyperthyroidism and ophthalmopathy. The ends were cut back, 0 bases at V and 6 bases at J, with 18 bases in the middle. Germline CDR1 and CDR2: SGHRS and YFSETQ. This CDR3 is 16 amino acids long. Amplified TCR beta CDR3 regions came from RNA transcripts. HTBI primers were used for first-round RT-PCR of the TCR CDR3. MiXCR, run by TCRdb on the multiplex PCR reads, gives a single entry per CDR3 protein. The sample lists about 260,000 distinct CDR3 sequences, 25% occurring once. Diagnosis of hyperthyroidism was new in patients aged 18 to 65, and its duration was under 2 months. The study based diagnoses on clinical symptoms, serum thyroxine and TRAb, thyroid ultrasound and orbital computed tomography. The blood sample was taken at first hyperthyroidism diagnosis, before any ophthalmopathy symptoms. This clonotype was recorded many times.

This sequence was found in a middle-aged man with Graves' hyperthyroidism that later progressed to Graves' ophthalmopathy. This rearrangement joins TRBV5-1 to TRBJ1-1, with D perhaps TRBD1 (5 bases). Sequencing input: blood. The CDR3 DNA reads as TGCGCCAGCAGCTTGGCGGTCAGGGTGGCGAGCGCTGAAGCTTTCTTT. Protein product: CASSLAVRVASAEAFF.